This entry lists 14 T cell receptor beta chains sequenced from one sample in a study of early T cells in non-severe SARS-CoV-2 infection. Via MiXCR, TCRdb re-called the 5' RACE reads, giving one row per CDR3 protein. The repertoire includes about 61,000 distinct CDR3 sequences, approximately 12% of them detected once, and roughly 1.2% sits in the top ten. Specimen: whole blood, collected at baseline. Receptor source: an adult who was a healthcare worker with PCR-confirmed SARS-CoV-2 infection or an uninfected control (not recorded which). The donor label of this sample is uncertain.

V gene TRBV12-3 or TRBV12-4 combines with J gene TRBJ2-2; D not certain. The V end lost 3 bases, the J end lost 8 bases, and 13 bases lay between the germline ends. CDR3 length: 14 residues. The CDR3 region has the DNA TGTGCCAGCAGTTTTCTTCTTTTCCAGGGGGAGCTGTTTTTT. This codes for CASSFLLFQGELFF.

In its sample, this clonotype was seen a few times. It is unclear where the CDR3 begins or ends on the DNA, so no DNA is shown, and the CDR3 is as TCRdb lists it. The chain links TRBV10-3 to TRBJ2-2; TRBD1 is the table's D call and was not checked against the DNA. Germline CDR1 reads ENHRY; CDR2 reads SYGVKD. A total of 16 residues make up the CDR3, ends included. The CDR3 spells CAIKDGGTNTGELFFF.

In this sample, this clonotype turned up many times. At one of its ends the junction is not consistent with the germline gene, which may arise from a read error. The chain carries TRBV2 and TRBJ2-1, with 12 bases identical to TRBD2. Germline CDR1 and CDR2: SNHLY and FYNNEI. This CDR3 has 16 amino acids. CDR3 sequence reads: CASNEILAGGRFEQFF. Written as DNA, the CDR3 is TGTGCCAGCAATGAAATTCTAGCGGGGGGGCGGTTTGAGCAGTTCTTC.

Ten or more counts support this clonotype. This chain connects TRBV20-1 to TRBJ2-5; 9 bases are a match to TRBD2. Trimming removed 5 bases from V and 3 bases from J; junction bases left unmatched: 4. The CDR3 is 13 residues long. From germline, CDR1 is DFQATT and CDR2 SNEGSKA (reference sequence). The CDR3 reads CSAGSSGKETQYF. As DNA, the CDR3 is TGCAGTGCTGGGTCTAGCGGGAAAGAGACCCAGTACTTC.

J is TRBJ1-6 and V is TRBV18; TRBD1 agrees at 10 bases. CDR3 length: 17 residues. J lost 0 bases, V lost 5 bases, and 4 bases had no gene match. The V gene's germline CDR1 is KGHSH and CDR2 LQKENI. The CDR3 reads CASSAGQGSSYNSPLHF. The CDR3 DNA follows: TGTGCCAGCTCAGCGGGACAGGGGAGCTCCTATAATTCACCCCTCCACTTT.

This clonotype has just a few counts. CDR3 sequence: CASSLPTGRARNEQFF. As DNA, the CDR3 is TGCGCCAGCAGCTTACCAACAGGGAGGGCAAGAAATGAGCAGTTCTTC. The genes are TRBV5-1 and TRBJ2-1; perhaps TRBD2 as D (7 bases). The germline gives CDR1 SGHRS, CDR2 YFSETQ. This CDR3 contains 16 residues. Trimming removed 2 bases at V and 7 bases at J, with 19 bases between.

V and J are TRBV12-5 and TRBJ1-1, with 7 bases fitting TRBD1. The ends lost 7 bases at V and 1 base at J; junction bases unmatched: 9. Per the germline V gene, CDR1 is LGHNT and CDR2 is FRNRAP. The CDR3 loop spans 15 amino acids. The DNA for the CDR3 is TGTGCTAGTGAGGTAAACAGGGGAAAGAACACTGAAGCTTTCTTT. The encoded protein is CASEVNRGKNTEAFF. Variable domain in full (rest from reference TRBV12-5 and TRBJ1-1): DARVTQTPRHKVTEMGQEVTMRCQPILGHNTVFWYRQTMMQGLELLAYFRNRAPLDDSGMPKDRFSAEMPDATLATLKIQPSEPRDSAVYFCASEVNRGKNTEAFFGQGTRLTVV.

The sample holds one count of this clonotype. This chain connects TRBV19 to TRBJ1-5; D gene uncertain. CDR1 is LNHDA, CDR2 SQIVND, per germline (reference sequence). The CDR3 is made up of 13 amino acids. Between the trimmed V and J ends, which lost 3 bases and 7 bases, there was a span of 10 bases. The CDR3 DNA is TGTGCCAGTAGTATTTTGGAAGGCCAGCCCCAGCATTTT. The encoded protein is CASSILEGQPQHF.

This clonotype was counted a single time. The rearrangement links TRBV20-1 to TRBJ2-7; no clear D gene. Germline V lookup: CDR1 DFQATT, CDR2 SNEGSKA (reference sequence). V gave up 1 base and J gave up 0 bases, with 7 bases separating them. There are 13 residues in the CDR3. Here the CDR3 reads CSARGTLSYEQYV. The CDR3 DNA is TGCAGTGCTAGAGGTACACTCTCCTACGAGCAGTACGTC.

This clonotype has a handful of counts. V usage is TRBV18 and J usage is TRBJ1-5, with 9 nucleotides matching TRBD1. CDR3 length: 16 amino acids. With 2 bases clipped from V and 1 base from J, the junction kept 3 bases outside the gene matches. Germline CDR1 KGHSH, CDR2 LQKENI. The CDR3, as DNA: TGTGCCAGCTCACCAGGGACAGGGCCAAGCAATCAGCCCCAGCATTTT. Translating it yields CASSPGTGPSNQPQHF. The whole variable domain, filled in from reference TRBV18 and TRBJ1-5, reads NAGVMQNPRHLVRRRGQEARLRCSPMKGHSHVYWYRQLPEEGLKFMVYLQKENIIDESGMPKERFSAEFPKEGPSILRIQQVVRGDSAAYFCASSPGTGPSNQPQHFGDGTRLSIL.

This clonotype was recorded at least ten times. This rearrangement joins TRBV5-1 to TRBJ2-7, with 14 bases aligning to TRBD2. Germline trimming cut 3 bases from V and 1 base from J; bases unmatched to any gene: 6. The germline V gene encodes CDR1 SGHRS and CDR2 YFSETQ. This CDR3 region has 17 residues. Here the CDR3 reads CASSSGLAGDRSYEQYV. CDR3 in DNA: TGCGCCAGCAGCTCGGGACTAGCGGGGGATCGGTCCTACGAGCAGTACGTC.

The chain is built from TRBV5-1 and TRBJ2-3; the D is unclear. The CDR3 length is 12 residues. V lost 4 bases and J lost 4, with 7 bases in between. Germline assignment: CDR1 SGHRS and CDR2 YFSETQ. Here the CDR3 reads CASSQPSDTQYF. In DNA form, the CDR3 reads TGCGCCAGCAGCCAACCGTCAGATACGCAGTATTTT.

Many counts were recorded for this clonotype. The V gene is TRBV5-1, the J gene TRBJ2-3; D ambiguous. The CDR3 sequence is 14 residues long. Germline-derived CDR1 and CDR2 are SGHRS and YFSETQ. V was trimmed by 7 bases and J by 4 bases, leaving 16 bases between them. The CDR3 sequence: CASAAYPGPDTQYF. The CDR3 DNA reads TGCGCCAGCGCAGCTTATCCTGGTCCAGATACGCAGTATTTT.

This clonotype was observed many times. The V call is TRBV6-2 or TRBV6-3, the J call TRBJ2-7; D is undetermined. The V end was cut by 6 bases, the J end by 7 bases, with 13 bases between. This CDR3 region has 12 residues. In germline, CDR1 is MNHEY, CDR2 SVGEGT. The CDR3 here is CASRTGLGEQYV. CDR3 coding DNA: TGTGCCAGCAGGACGGGTTTAGGAGAGCAGTACGTC.